This record looks at one T cell receptor (beta chain) sequence and its context. The antigen remains unidentified. TCRdb reprocessed the reads via MiXCR and lists one record per CDR3 protein. The profile shows a few hundred thousand distinct CDR3 sequences, approximately 46% of them singletons. Germline values: CDR1 KGHSH, CDR2 LQKENI. The CDR3 has 16 amino acids. Unmatched junction bases numbered 7, after V lost 3 bases and J lost 1 base. The entry originates in a study of T cell repertoires in cytomegalovirus infection. On the study more broadly: Alongside well-studied HLA-B-restricted CMV epitopes, recently identified HLA-C-restricted CMV epitopes were also used. Through public TCR beta signatures, both CMV infection and matching HLA type were indicated.

Points from the study as a whole: Public TCR beta family frequency separated CMV-and-HLA carriers, including in an independent cohort. Predominance within the ex vivo response was attributable to HLA-C-restricted CMV-specific TCR beta clonotypes.

The chain couples TRBV18 to TRBJ1-1; 8 bases agree with TRBD1. The sequence derives from a human donor in good health (CMV status not recorded). Some clones in this sample may be carry-over from other donors' samples. The sequenced sample was cultured PBMCs, obtained from culture after CMV antigen stimulation. The CDR3 loop is CASSPRQGLRNTEAFF. The CDR3, as DNA: TGTGCCAGCTCACCGCGACAGGGGCTTCGGAACACTGAAGCTTTCTTT.